The next 22 T cell receptor beta chains were all read from a single sample in a study of graft-versus-host responses after intestinal transplantation. These TCRs' antigens remain unknown. Clones were sequenced by immunoSEQ multiplex PCR, and TCRdb holds only the in-frame ones, with some missing. The repertoire holds approximately 110,000 clones, with 93% as singletons. The source was unstimulated CD8+ T cells sorted from spleen or lymph node cells, collected before transplant. The source is a human donor who was the organ donor for an intestinal transplant.

The gene calls are TRBV6-5 and TRBJ2-3; the match to TRBD2 covers 9 bases. Trimming took 2 bases from V and 4 from J; bases not matched to a gene: 7. The germline gives CDR1 MNHEY, CDR2 SVGAGI. The CDR3 contains 16 residues. The CDR3 sequence: CASSYGTSPSADTQYF. CDR3 nucleotides: TGTGCCAGCAGTTACGGGACTAGCCCGAGCGCAGATACGCAGTATTTT.

The genes are TRBV7-9 and TRBJ2-7; D possibly corresponds to TRBD2 (6 bases). V gave up 1 base and J gave up 4 bases, with 11 bases separating them. The V gene's germline CDR1 is SEHNR and CDR2 FQNEAQ (reference sequence). This CDR3 has 14 residues. The CDR3 sequence: CASSLDTAGYEQYF. In DNA form, the CDR3 reads TGTGCCAGCAGCTTAGACACGGCGGGGTACGAGCAGTACTTC. Full variable domain (rest looked up from reference TRBV7-9 and TRBJ2-7): DTGVSQNPRHKITKRGQNVTFRCDPISEHNRLYWYRQTLGQGPEFLTYFQNEAQLEKSRLLSDRFSAERPKGSFSTLEIQRTEQGDSAMYLCASSLDTAGYEQYFGPGTRLTVT.

The chain has TRBV4-1 and TRBJ2-2; D is undetermined. Trimming removed 3 bases at V and 2 bases at J, with 4 bases between. CDR3 size: 13 residues. The germline V gene encodes CDR1 MGHRA and CDR2 YSYEKL. As DNA, the CDR3 is TGCGCCAGCAGCCAGGGAAACACCGGGGAGCTGTTTTTT. Amino acid sequence: CASSQGNTGELFF.

This chain joins TRBV30 and TRBJ2-7; tentatively, D is TRBD2 (5 bases). Trimming cost V 0 bases and J 6 bases, with 9 bases left between them. The CDR3 has 12 amino acids. CDR1 GTSNPN and CDR2 SVGIG come from the germline V gene (reference sequence). The CDR3 region is CAWSVGSSEQYF. CDR3 nucleotide sequence: TGTGCCTGGAGTGTAGGGAGTTCCGAGCAGTACTTC. The entire variable domain, with the rest obtained from reference TRBV30 and TRBJ2-7, is as follows: SQTIHQWPATLVQPVGSPLSLECTVEGTSNPNLYWYRQAAGRGLQLLFYSVGIGQISSEVPQNLSASRPQDRQFILSSKKLLLSDSGFYLCAWSVGSSEQYFGPGTRLTVT.

This chain uses TRBV2 with TRBJ1-1; D gene uncertain. The V end lost 6 bases, the J end lost 0 bases, and 14 bases lay between the germline ends. Germline V lookup: CDR1 SNHLY, CDR2 FYNNEI. The CDR3 runs 15 residues. CDR3 protein: CASSAPALMNTEAFF. DNA of the CDR3: TGTGCCAGCAGCGCCCCGGCGCTCATGAACACTGAAGCTTTCTTT.

With respect to this clone: The sample contains more than one DNA sequence encoding this CDR3. The genes are TRBV5-1 and TRBJ1-1, with 11 bases aligning to TRBD1. This CDR3 is built from 14 residues. Germline CDR1 reads SGHRS; CDR2 reads YFSETQ. The junction had 3 bases not matched to a gene; V was cut back by 3 bases and J by 5 bases. CDR3: CASSSGTGGTEAFF. CDR3 DNA: TGCGCCAGCAGCTCCGGGACAGGGGGTACTGAAGCTTTCTTT.

This chain joins TRBV5-1 and TRBJ2-2; D remains ambiguous. Germline V CDR1 and CDR2: SGHRS, YFSETQ. V gave up 0 bases and J gave up 6 bases, with 12 bases separating them. The CDR3 covers 15 residues. CDR3 in amino acids: CASSLALFRPGELFF. DNA of the CDR3: TGCGCCAGCAGCTTGGCTTTGTTCAGGCCCGGGGAGCTGTTTTTT.

The chain combines TRBV30 with TRBJ1-1; D gene ambiguous. V was clipped by 2 bases and J by 2 bases, with 6 bases between them. Germline CDR1 is GTSNPN and CDR2 is SVGIG (reference sequence). CDR3 length equals 12 residues. The CDR3 spells CAWSRVNTEAFF. The DNA for the CDR3 is TGTGCCTGGAGTCGTGTAAACACTGAAGCTTTCTTT.

In its sample, this clone was seen once. This same CDR3 is encoded by further DNA sequences in the sample. The V and J genes are TRBV27 and TRBJ1-2; D might be TRBD1 (6 bases). CDR3 length equals 13 residues. Germline lookup yields CDR1 MNHEY and CDR2 SMNVEV (reference sequence). V dropped 3 bases and J dropped 7 bases, with 12 bases sitting between them. This CDR3 is CASSLWGAGGYTF. The CDR3 nucleotides read TGTGCCAGCAGTTTGTGGGGGGCCGGTGGCTACACCTTC.

The chain recombines TRBV7-6 with TRBJ2-3, with 9 bases that match TRBD1. Germline trimming cut 4 bases from V and 4 bases from J; bases unmatched to any gene: 6. CDR3 length equals 15 residues. Germline CDR1 is SGHVS and CDR2 is FNYEAQ. Written as DNA, the CDR3 is TGTGCCAGCAGCTCGGACAGGGGTTGGGCAGATACGCAGTATTTT. Protein: CASSSDRGWADTQYF.

This chain links TRBV2 with TRBJ2-7; 16 positions match TRBD2. The CDR3 is 17 amino acids. J lost 2 bases, V lost 2 bases, and 3 bases had no gene match. Germline CDR1 SNHLY, CDR2 FYNNEI. CDR3 residues: CASSELGTSGRAYEQYF. DNA of the CDR3: TGTGCCAGCAGTGAATTGGGGACTAGCGGGAGGGCCTACGAGCAGTACTTC.

On this clone: Lacking the conserved final phenylalanine or tryptophan, this CDR3 likely reflects a read error. This chain joins TRBV14 and TRBJ1-2; no definite D call. Germline CDR1 is SGHDN and CDR2 is FVKESK. CDR3 length equals 13 residues. Deletions cut 2 bases from V and 2 bases from J, with 6 bases between. CDR3 sequence: CASSQYKNYGYTL. The CDR3 DNA is TGTGCCAGCAGCCAATATAAAAACTATGGCTACACCCTC.

This sequence joins TRBV25-1 and TRBJ2-2; 7 nucleotides match TRBD1. Trimming cost V 7 bases and J 4 bases; bases outside gene matches: 0. This CDR3 region has 12 residues. Germline values: CDR1 MGHDK, CDR2 SYGVNS. CDR3 in DNA: TGTGCCAGCACAGGGGGCACCGGGGAGCTGTTTTTT. Amino acids: CASTGGTGELFF.

A single count supports this clone. The chain joins TRBV2 to TRBJ1-4; perhaps TRBD1 as D (5 bases). Trimming cost V 4 bases and J 8 bases, with 14 bases left between them. Germline assignment: CDR1 SNHLY and CDR2 FYNNEI. CDR3 size: 14 residues. CDR3 region: CASSGSGGREKLFF. In DNA, the CDR3 is TGTGCCAGCAGTGGTTCGGGGGGGAGAGAAAAACTGTTTTTT.

The gene calls are TRBV7-9 and TRBJ2-5; a weak D match, TRBD2 (6 bases). The V and J ends lost 1 base and 4 bases respectively, with 10 bases between them. CDR1 and CDR2 (germline): SEHNR, FQNEAQ (reference sequence). The CDR3 runs 14 residues. CDR3 nucleotides: TGTGCCAGCAGCTTAGTGGCTAGCGTAGAGACCCAGTACTTC. Its translation is CASSLVASVETQYF.

The rearrangement uses TRBV6-1 and TRBJ2-2; D not certain. The length of the CDR3 is 11 residues. The germline V and J ends were trimmed by 8 bases and 5 bases, with 6 bases remaining between them. Germline-derived CDR1 and CDR2 are MNHNS and SASEGT. The DNA of the CDR3 is TGTGCCAGCGATCTAACCGGGGAGCTGTTTTTT. It translates to CASDLTGELFF.

The chain employs TRBV7-2 and TRBJ2-5, with TRBD2 matching 10 bases. The V gene's germline CDR1 is SGHTA and CDR2 FQGNSA. The CDR3 loop spans 15 amino acids. Trimming removed 4 bases from V and 0 bases from J; junction bases left unmatched: 2. The CDR3 nucleotides are TGTGCCAGCAGCTCCGGGACTAGCGACCAAGAGACCCAGTACTTC. Its protein product is CASSSGTSDQETQYF.

This chain uses TRBV9 with TRBJ2-1, with a weak D call TRBD1 (7 bases). The CDR3 sequence is 16 residues long. Germline V CDR1 and CDR2: SGDLS, YYNGEE. The V end lost 6 bases, the J end lost 4 bases, and 20 bases lay between the germline ends. The CDR3 loop reads CASNFGWQGGYNEQFF. CDR3 nucleotides: TGTGCCAGCAACTTCGGCTGGCAGGGGGGATACAATGAGCAGTTCTTC.

This chain uses TRBV5-4 with TRBJ2-7; D may be TRBD1 (6 bases). The V and J ends lost 3 bases and 1 base respectively, with 11 bases between them. This CDR3 has 14 residues. Germline CDR1 is SGHNT and CDR2 is YYREEE (reference sequence). CDR3 coding DNA: TGTGCCAGCAGCTCCAACAGGGAATCCTACGAGCAGTACTTC. Translated: CASSSNRESYEQYF.

The chain links TRBV5-5 to TRBJ2-5; D is possibly TRBD1 or TRBD2 (6 bases each). The germline V gene has CDR1 SGHKS and CDR2 YYEKEE (reference sequence). This CDR3 is 13 amino acids long. Trimming pared 1 base from V and 5 bases from J, leaving 9 bases between. The CDR3 bases are TGTGCCAGCAGCTTGCTCGGGGGCGAGACCCAGTACTTC. It yields the protein CASSLLGGETQYF.

The chain combines TRBV6-5 with TRBJ2-1; 7 bases are shared with TRBD1. The J segment lost 8 bases and the V segment lost 10 bases, leaving 17 bases of the junction unmatched. The CDR3 spans 15 residues. CDR1 MNHEY and CDR2 SVGAGI come from the germline V gene. CDR3 sequence: CATRRGGSSVDEQFF. The CDR3 DNA reads as TGTGCCACCCGACGAGGGGGCTCCTCTGTGGATGAGCAGTTCTTC.

The rearrangement uses TRBV6-1 and TRBJ1-5; 8 bases fit TRBD1. The CDR3 consists of 16 residues. Germline CDR1 is MNHNS and CDR2 is SASEGT. With V trimmed by 2 bases and J by 2 bases, 5 bases remained unmatched. The CDR3 coding sequence is TGTGCCAGCAGTGAATACCCGGGACAGGGCAATCAGCCCCAGCATTTT. Translated, it gives CASSEYPGQGNQPQHF.